The clone carrying this T cell receptor (beta chain) was observed at least ten times. Its matching antigen is unknown. This specimen belongs to a study of identical twins. TCRdb reanalysed the 5' RACE reads using MiXCR and keeps one entry per CDR3 protein. The data contain 250,000 to 300,000 distinct CDR3 sequences, approximately 8.3% of them singletons. There were only healthy Caucasians among the donors. Study results and caveats: Beta clonotypes that were abundant in cord blood contained fewer insertions, a pattern absent from memory repertoires.

V trimming: 2 bases; J trimming: 2 bases; junction bases outside the gene matches: 2. Germline V gives CDR1 SGHRS, CDR2 YFSETQ. The CDR3 is 14 amino acids. This same sample was also taken into another study, of yellow fever vaccine responses in identical twins.

The specimen sequenced was CD8+ T cells sorted from blood. The chain links TRBV5-1 to TRBJ2-7, with 9 bases that match TRBD1. This clonotype was sampled from a young woman in good health. The CDR3 nucleotides are TGCGCCAGCAGCTTCTGGACAGGGGCCTACGAGCAGTACTTC. Its translation: CASSFWTGAYEQYF.